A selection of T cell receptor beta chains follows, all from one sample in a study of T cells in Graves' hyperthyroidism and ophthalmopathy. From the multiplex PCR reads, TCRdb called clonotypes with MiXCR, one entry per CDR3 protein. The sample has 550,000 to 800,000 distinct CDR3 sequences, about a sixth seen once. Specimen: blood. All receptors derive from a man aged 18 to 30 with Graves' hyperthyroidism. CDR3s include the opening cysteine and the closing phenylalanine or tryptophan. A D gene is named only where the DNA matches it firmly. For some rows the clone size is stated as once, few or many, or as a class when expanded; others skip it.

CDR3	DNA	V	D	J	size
CASSYPSLAGGDLGANVLTF	TGTGCCAGCAGTTACCCCAGCCTAGCGGGAGGGGACCTAGGGGCCAACGTCCTGACTTTC	TRBV6-2/TRBV6-3	TRBD2	TRBJ2-6	many
CASSQASVDYEQYF	TGCGCCAGCAGCCAAGCATCGGTAGACTACGAGCAGTACTTC	TRBV4-1	-	TRBJ2-7	-
CAGSLRTSGTNEQFF	TGTGCCGGCAGCTTAAGGACTAGCGGGACTAATGAGCAGTTCTTC	TRBV7-2	TRBD2	TRBJ2-1	-
CASSQDAFGGTNNEKLFF	TGTGCCAGCAGCCAAGATGCGTTCGGGGGAACGAATAATGAAAAACTGTTTTTT	TRBV14	-	TRBJ1-4	-
CASSLGIVVGYSYNEQFF	TGTGCCAGCAGCTTAGGTATCGTAGTAGGGTACTCCTACAATGAGCAGTTCTTC	TRBV7-9	-	TRBJ2-1	-
CSAIPGTSGEQFF	TGCAGTGCTATCCCCGGGACTAGCGGTGAGCAGTTCTTC	TRBV20-1	TRBD2	TRBJ2-1	many
CASSLTWTGMNTEAFF	TGTGCCAGCAGCTTAACCTGGACAGGAATGAACACTGAAGCTTTCTTT	TRBV7-2	TRBD1	TRBJ1-1	-
CATDSGNEQFF	TGTGCCACCGACAGTGGGAATGAGCAGTTCTTC	TRBV10-3	-	TRBJ2-1	many
CASREAGYPTYEQYF	TGCGCCAGCAGGGAAGCGGGATACCCAACCTACGAGCAGTACTTC	TRBV5-1	TRBD2	TRBJ2-7	few
CAGGTGNTEAFF	TGTGCCGGGGGGACAGGTAACACTGAAGCTTTCTTT	TRBV30	TRBD1	TRBJ1-1	many
CASSYSRNSYNEQFF	TGTGCCAGCAGTTACTCGAGAAACTCCTACAATGAGCAGTTCTTC	TRBV6-6	-	TRBJ2-1	many
CASTSDTYSYNEQFF	TGTGCCAGCACTTCGGACACCTACTCCTACAATGAGCAGTTCTTC	TRBV2	-	TRBJ2-1	many
CATRGGGNYEQYF	TGTGCCACCCGGGGGGGGGGAAATTACGAGCAGTACTTC	TRBV28	TRBD2	TRBJ2-7	few
CASSPRRGGDGYTF	TGTGCCAGCAGTCCGCGGAGGGGGGGCGATGGCTACACCTTC	TRBV12-3/TRBV12-4	-	TRBJ1-2	many
CASKPGHLNTEAFF	TGTGCCAGCAAACCGGGACACCTGAACACTGAAGCTTTCTTT	TRBV19	-	TRBJ1-1	-
CSVRSNSGANVLTF	TGCAGCGTCCGCTCGAACTCTGGGGCCAACGTCCTGACTTTC	TRBV29-1	-	TRBJ2-6	once
CASSLAVDGNQPQHF	TGTGCCAGCAGTTTAGCGGTGGACGGCAATCAGCCCCAGCATTTT	TRBV12-3/TRBV12-4	-	TRBJ1-5	-
CSATLAGDYEQYF	TGCAGTGCTACCCTAGCGGGCGACTACGAGCAGTACTTC	TRBV20-1	TRBD2	TRBJ2-7	many
CASSLANSPLHF	TGTGCCAGCAGCTTAGCTAATTCACCCCTCCACTTT	TRBV11-2	-	TRBJ1-6	many
CASSTDRADEQFF	TGTGCCAGCAGTACCGACAGGGCGGATGAGCAGTTCTTC	TRBV11-3	TRBD1	TRBJ2-1	-
CASGTRLAGGRGSEQYF	TGTGCTAGTGGTACCCGACTAGCGGGAGGGAGGGGCTCCGAGCAGTACTTC	TRBV12-5	TRBD2	TRBJ2-7	-
CASSPGDNYEQYF	TGCGCCAGCAGCCCCGGAGACAACTACGAGCAGTACTTC	TRBV5-1	-	TRBJ2-7	few
CASRPPGTDTQYF	TGTGCCAGCAGACCCCCAGGCACAGATACGCAGTATTTT	TRBV6-2/TRBV6-3	-	TRBJ2-3	-
CASSFHQQGRETQYF	TGTGCCAGCAGTTTCCATCAACAGGGGCGGGAGACCCAGTACTTC	TRBV6-2/TRBV6-3	TRBD1	TRBJ2-5	many
CASSRHTSGYEQYF	TGTGCCAGCAGCCGCCACACTAGCGGATACGAGCAGTACTTC	TRBV7-9	TRBD2	TRBJ2-7	-
CASSFSEETQYF	TGTGCCAGCAGCTTCAGTGAAGAGACCCAGTACTTC	TRBV7-9	-	TRBJ2-5	-
CASSSPGLTYEQYF	TGTGCCAGCAGTTCTCCGGGACTAACTTACGAGCAGTACTTC	TRBV28	TRBD2	TRBJ2-7	many
CASSSGGRVLTGELFF	TGTGCCAGCAGTTCAGGTGGTAGGGTCTTAACCGGGGAGCTGTTTTTT	TRBV12-3/TRBV12-4	-	TRBJ2-2	-
CASSLAGGMGYGYTF	TGTGCCAGCAGCTTAGCCGGGGGGATGGGATATGGCTACACCTTC	TRBV11-2	-	TRBJ1-2	few
CASSLSGGAKNIQYF	TGTGCCAGCAGCTTGTCAGGGGGAGCCAAAAACATTCAGTACTTC	TRBV7-2	TRBD1	TRBJ2-4	many
CSARKPSGYEQYF	TGCAGTGCTAGAAAGCCTAGCGGCTACGAGCAGTACTTC	TRBV20-1	TRBD2	TRBJ2-7	-
CASNIKGYEQYF	TGTGCCAGCAACATTAAAGGATACGAGCAGTACTTC	TRBV28	-	TRBJ2-7	few
CASSQNRRKERDGYTF	TGTGCCAGCAGCCAAAACCGGAGGAAGGAAAGGGATGGCTACACCTTC	TRBV3-1	-	TRBJ1-2	-
CASSWGPDRLNQPQHF	TGCGCCAGCAGCTGGGGCCCCGACAGACTCAATCAGCCCCAGCATTTT	TRBV5-1	-	TRBJ1-5	many
CASSPFVGPSSYNSPLHF	TGTGCCAGCTCACCCTTCGTGGGACCGAGCTCCTATAATTCACCCCTCCACTTT	TRBV18	-	TRBJ1-6	-
CASSYLSAGGPSEQYF	TGTGCCAGCAGTTACTTGAGTGCGGGAGGGCCATCCGAGCAGTACTTC	TRBV6-5	TRBD2	TRBJ2-7	many
CATSGGANRPQHF	TGTGCCACCTCTGGAGGGGCCAATCGGCCCCAGCATTTT	TRBV12-3/TRBV12-4	-	TRBJ1-5	-
CASSLRSGGGQETQYF	TGTGCCAGCAGCTTACGGAGCGGAGGGGGCCAAGAGACCCAGTACTTC	TRBV11-3	-	TRBJ2-5	many
CASRRAAAEKLFF	TGTGCCAGCAGACGGGCGGCGGCGGAAAAACTGTTTTTT	TRBV6-1	-	TRBJ1-4	-
CSVESSGRGEQYF	TGCAGCGTTGAGTCTAGCGGTCGAGGGGAGCAGTACTTC	TRBV29-1	TRBD2	TRBJ2-7	-
CATVSGSMTYNEQFF	TGTGCCACTGTGAGCGGGAGCATGACCTACAATGAGCAGTTCTTC	TRBV7-2	TRBD2	TRBJ2-1	many
CASSTDGSSYEQYF	TGTGCCAGTAGTACGGACGGGAGCTCCTACGAGCAGTACTTC	TRBV19	-	TRBJ2-7	many
CSALTGAAGYTF	TGCAGCGCCTTGACAGGGGCGGCTGGCTACACCTTC	TRBV29-1	TRBD1	TRBJ1-2	few
CATSLRTSGETQYF	TGTGCCACCAGCCTCCGGACTAGCGGCGAGACCCAGTACTTC	TRBV15	TRBD2	TRBJ2-5	few
CVISDLGREGNEQFF	TGTGTCATCAGTGACCTAGGAAGGGAGGGTAATGAGCAGTTCTTC	TRBV10-3	TRBD2	TRBJ2-1	-
CASSLAGGWYEQYF	TGTGCCAGCAGCTTAGCGGGAGGGTGGTACGAGCAGTACTTC	TRBV27	TRBD2	TRBJ2-7	many
CASRVQGAGELFF	TGTGCCAGCAGGGTACAGGGTGCCGGGGAGCTGTTTTTT	TRBV6-2/TRBV6-3	-	TRBJ2-2	-
CASSPPTRSETQYF	TGTGCCAGCTCACCCCCGACTAGATCAGAGACCCAGTACTTC	TRBV18	-	TRBJ2-5	many
CASSLDWAGYTF	TGTGCCAGCAGCTTAGATTGGGCAGGGTACACCTTC	TRBV7-9	-	TRBJ1-2	few
CASSNRDSYSYEQYF	TGTGCCAGCAGTAACAGGGACAGTTACTCCTACGAGCAGTACTTC	TRBV2	TRBD1	TRBJ2-7	many
CASSPQGWSSYEQYF	TGTGCCAGCAGCCCCCAGGGTTGGAGCTCCTACGAGCAGTACTTC	TRBV5-6	-	TRBJ2-7	-
CSAPSGDTDTQYF	TGCAGTGCGCCTAGCGGGGACACAGATACGCAGTATTTT	TRBV20-1	TRBD2	TRBJ2-3	-
CASSVGLAVITDTQYF	TGTGCCAGCAGTGTAGGACTAGCGGTAATCACAGATACGCAGTATTTT	TRBV28	TRBD2	TRBJ2-3	-
CSARDPDRRPRTANEKLFF	TGCAGTGCTAGAGATCCCGACAGACGGCCCCGCACGGCTAATGAAAAACTGTTTTTT	TRBV20-1	-	TRBJ1-4	few
CSASGQRETDTQYF	TGCAGTGCTTCAGGACAGCGCGAAACGGATACGCAGTATTTT	TRBV20-1	-	TRBJ2-3	many
CASLPRTGGAGELFF	TGTGCCAGCTTGCCTCGGACTGGGGGCGCCGGGGAGCTGTTTTTT	TRBV6-2/TRBV6-3	-	TRBJ2-2	-
CASSLVGQGAVEKLFF	TGTGCCAGCAGCTTAGTTGGACAGGGGGCGGTTGAAAAACTGTTTTTT	TRBV7-9	TRBD1	TRBJ1-4	few
CSARDRVRFGNEQYF	TGCAGTGCTAGAGATAGAGTTCGGTTTGGGAACGAGCAGTACTTC	TRBV20-1	-	TRBJ2-7	many
CSAARGTPLTF	TGCAGTGCTGCTAGGGGGACTCCACTCACCTTC	TRBV20-1	-	TRBJ1-2	few
CASSPTSANTQYF	TGTGCCAGCTCGCCCACTAGCGCCAATACGCAGTATTTT	TRBV18	TRBD2	TRBJ2-3	many